This T cell receptor beta chain originates from a study of spatial heterogeneity in lung cancer. Whole-study context: Detection consistently yielded more beta chains than alpha chains. A T cell module score from matched bulk RNA-seq correlated strongly with TCR transcript counts in tumor regions. General study points: One measure, the expanded intratumoral alpha and beta TCR count, tracked tumor mutation counts.

A single record per CDR3 protein comes from TCRdb applying MiXCR to the 5' RACE reads. The sample has over 2,500 distinct CDR3 sequences; about 10% are singletons. The germline V gene has CDR1 SGHRS and CDR2 YFSETQ. Trimming took 0 bases from V and 6 from J, leaving 13 bases between them. This CDR3 is 14 amino acids long. In its sample, this clonotype is medium-sized (0.01 to 0.1%). Its antigen is not identified. The time point is: sample taken at primary tumor resection. There were 65 or so donors, all of them untreated patients with early-stage non-small cell lung cancer. The V and J genes are TRBV5-1 and TRBJ2-7; maybe TRBD1 (6 bases). The sequenced sample was lung tumor tissue, obtained at surgery. This TCR was sampled from a male donor with early-stage non-small cell lung cancer. In DNA form, the CDR3 reads TGCGCCAGCAGCTTGGAGGACGTGGGGGCCGAGCAGTACTTC. Translation gives CASSLEDVGAEQYF. The full variable domain, its missing parts supplied by reference TRBV5-1 and TRBJ2-7, is KAGVTQTPRYLIKTRGQQVTLSCSPISGHRSVSWYQQTPGQGLQFLFEYFSETQRNKGNFPGRFSGRQFSNSRSEMNVSTLELGDSALYLCASSLEDVGAEQYFGPGTRLTVT.